Shown below are 9 T cell receptor beta chains from a single sample sequenced in a study of graft-versus-host responses after intestinal transplantation. Profiled with immunoSEQ multiplex PCR; TCRdb holds only in-frame clones, not every one. Of 35,000 to 50,000 clones in the sample, over 85% were seen once. Sequences were derived from PBMCs, sampled more than 310 days after intestinal transplant. The receptors derive from a human patient who received an intestinal transplant, so some T cells may come from the graft donor.

CDR3 protein: CASRKQGDTEAFF. CDR3 in DNA: TGTGCCAGCAGAAAACAGGGGGACACTGAAGCTTTCTTT. The chain uses TRBV6-5 and TRBJ1-1; TRBD1 aligns across 8 bases. The germline V gene has CDR1 MNHEY and CDR2 SVGAGI. The CDR3 is made up of 13 amino acids. With V trimmed by 6 bases and J by 3 bases, 3 bases remained unmatched.

As to this clone: The same CDR3 can be traced to other DNA sequences in this sample. The rearrangement links TRBV19 to TRBJ2-7; maybe TRBD2 (5 bases). The V and J ends lost 10 bases and 1 base respectively, with 17 bases between them. The germline gives CDR1 LNHDA, CDR2 SQIVND (reference sequence). The CDR3 is 14 amino acids. CDR3 residues: CATRPGRDSYEQYF. The CDR3 region has the DNA TGTGCCACCAGACCCGGACGGGATTCCTACGAGCAGTACTTC.

The V gene is TRBV5-4, the J gene TRBJ2-5; D is undetermined. There are 19 residues in the CDR3. Between the trimmed V and J ends, which lost 4 bases and 2 bases, there was a span of 27 bases. CDR1 is SGHNT, CDR2 YYREEE, per germline (reference sequence). CDR3 residues: CASSPPGTPRSPRQETQYF. DNA for the CDR3: TGTGCCAGCAGCCCGCCGGGCACACCGCGGTCACCCCGTCAAGAGACCCAGTACTTC.

The genes are TRBV2 and TRBJ1-1, with 7 bases identical to TRBD1. Losses at the gene ends were 8 bases for V and 1 base for J; bases not matched to a gene: 4. Germline CDR1 is SNHLY and CDR2 is FYNNEI. This CDR3 comprises 13 residues. This CDR3 is CASVRDRNTEAFF. The CDR3 nucleotides are TGTGCCAGCGTCCGGGACAGGAACACTGAAGCTTTCTTT.

The chain couples TRBV29-1 to TRBJ2-5; D uncertain. CDR1 is SQVTM and CDR2 is ANQGSEA in the germline V gene. This CDR3 region has 12 residues. Trimming took 4 bases from V and 2 from J, leaving 8 bases between them. CDR3 region: CSVAPGQETQYF. The CDR3 nucleotides are TGCAGCGTTGCCCCAGGTCAAGAGACCCAGTACTTC.

The rearrangement joins TRBV21-1 to TRBJ2-7; TRBD1, the table's D call, lacks a check against the DNA. TRBV21-1 is a recognized pseudogene. The CDR3 sequence is 14 residues long. The CDR3 nucleotides are TGTGCCAGCAGCAAAGGACAGACAACCTACGAGCAGTACTTC. Its translation is CASSKGQTTYEQYF.

The chain uses TRBV5-1 and TRBJ1-3, with D unresolved. Germline CDR1 is SGHRS and CDR2 is YFSETQ. The CDR3 is 13 amino acids. The V gene lost 0 bases and the J gene lost 2 bases, with 3 bases spanning the gap. The CDR3 coding sequence is TGCGCCAGCAGCTTGGGGACTGGAAACACCATATATTTT. As protein: CASSLGTGNTIYF.

The CDR3 bases are TGTGCCAGCAGTGACGGTTTGGGACAGGGATTGGACGAGCAGTACTTC. Translating it yields CASSDGLGQGLDEQYF. The genes are TRBV6-1 and TRBJ2-5; TRBD1 matches at 9 bases. The DNA end is a closer match to TRBJ2-7, so the J assignment may be wrong. This CDR3 spans 16 amino acids. Germline CDR1 reads MNHNS; CDR2 reads SASEGT.

The chain is built from TRBV6-1 and TRBJ2-5, with 10 nucleotides matching TRBD2. V gave up 1 base and J gave up 2 bases; unmatched junction bases: 7. The germline CDR1 and CDR2 sequences are MNHNS and SASEGT. This CDR3 is built from 17 residues. The chain's CDR3 is CASSEGPSGSEQETQYF. CDR3 DNA: TGTGCCAGCAGTGAAGGTCCTAGCGGGAGTGAACAAGAGACCCAGTACTTC.